The T cell receptor beta chain under discussion was sequenced for a study of STAT5B mutations in CD4+ large granular lymphocyte leukemia. Per the germline V gene, CDR1 is KGHSH and CDR2 is LQKENI. This CDR3 comprises 14 residues. J was trimmed by 6 bases and V by 3 bases; bases with no gene match: 5. Overall study findings and caveats: Main leukemic clonotypes were patient-specific, but roughly 25% appeared at low frequency elsewhere. The CD4+ versus CD8+ T-LGLL clonality difference may reflect limited sample size. Compared with healthy controls (2/35), patient top clones favored TRBV06 (8/27). CD4-sorted patient repertoires seemed more clonal than healthy CD4+ repertoires.

Sequenced by immunoSEQ multiplex PCR; TCRdb stores in-frame clones only, minus some. The sample includes fewer than 25,000 clones, approximately 84% of them seen just once. About this clone itself: Its antigen is not known.

The sequencing input was CD4+ T cells from blood buffy coats. The TCR sequence derives from a human donor in good health. The V and J genes are TRBV18 and TRBJ1-5, with 7 bases that match TRBD1. The CDR3 loop is CASSPGQPPQPQHF. CDR3 nucleotide sequence: TGTGCCAGCTCACCGGGACAGCCGCCTCAGCCCCAGCATTTT.